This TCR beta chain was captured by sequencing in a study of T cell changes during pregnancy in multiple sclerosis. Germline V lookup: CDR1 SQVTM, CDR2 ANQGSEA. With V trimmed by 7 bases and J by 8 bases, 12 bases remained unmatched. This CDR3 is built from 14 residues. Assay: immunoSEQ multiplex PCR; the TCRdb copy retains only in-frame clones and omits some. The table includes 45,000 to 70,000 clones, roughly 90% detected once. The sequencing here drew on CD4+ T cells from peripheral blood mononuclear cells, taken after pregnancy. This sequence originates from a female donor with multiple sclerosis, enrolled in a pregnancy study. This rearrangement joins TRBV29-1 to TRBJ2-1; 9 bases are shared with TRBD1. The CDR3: CSASGTGKVHEQFF. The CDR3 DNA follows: TGCAGCGCATCCGGGACAGGGAAAGTCCATGAGCAGTTCTTC.